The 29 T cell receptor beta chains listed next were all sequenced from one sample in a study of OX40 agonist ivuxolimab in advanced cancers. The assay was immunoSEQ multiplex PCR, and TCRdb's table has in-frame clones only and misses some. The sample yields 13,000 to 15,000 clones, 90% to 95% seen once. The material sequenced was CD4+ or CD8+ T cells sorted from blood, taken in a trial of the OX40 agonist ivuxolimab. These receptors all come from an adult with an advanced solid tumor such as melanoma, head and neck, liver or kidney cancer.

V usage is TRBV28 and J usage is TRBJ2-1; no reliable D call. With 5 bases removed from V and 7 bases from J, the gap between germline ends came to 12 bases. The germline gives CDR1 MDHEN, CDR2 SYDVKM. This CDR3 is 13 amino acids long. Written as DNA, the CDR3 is TGTGCCAGCAGTGTACTCTCTAGAAATGAGCAGTTCTTC. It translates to CASSVLSRNEQFF.

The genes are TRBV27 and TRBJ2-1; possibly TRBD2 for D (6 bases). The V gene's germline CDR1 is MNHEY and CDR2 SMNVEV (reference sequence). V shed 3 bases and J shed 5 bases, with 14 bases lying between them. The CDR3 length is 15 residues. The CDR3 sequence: CASSFGGAPDNEQFF. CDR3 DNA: TGTGCCAGCAGTTTCGGAGGGGCGCCGGACAATGAGCAGTTCTTC.

The CDR3: CASSPNDRGVNQPQHF. DNA of the CDR3: TGTGCCAGCAGCCCGAACGACAGGGGAGTCAATCAGCCCCAGCATTTT. The chain links TRBV6-8 to TRBJ1-5; 8 bases match TRBD1. The J segment lost 3 bases and the V segment lost 6 bases, leaving 10 bases of the junction unmatched. Germline values: CDR1 MNHGY, CDR2 SAAAGT. The CDR3 length is 16 residues.

The CDR3 protein is CASSQSGNTEAFF. The CDR3 DNA sequence: TGCGCCAGCAGTCAATCTGGGAACACTGAAGCTTTCTTT. The chain combines TRBV23-1 with TRBJ1-1; D is uncertain. TRBV23-1 is filed as an ORF, its function uncertain. CDR3 length equals 13 residues. V lost 0 bases, J lost 1 base, and 3 bases lay in between.

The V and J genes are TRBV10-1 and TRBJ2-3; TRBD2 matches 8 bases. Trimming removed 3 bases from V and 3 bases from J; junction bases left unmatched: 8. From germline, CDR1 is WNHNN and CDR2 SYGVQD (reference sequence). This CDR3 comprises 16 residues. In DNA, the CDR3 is TGCGCCAGCAGTGAACTCCTGACGGGAGGGACAGATACGCAGTATTTT. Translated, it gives CASSELLTGGTDTQYF.

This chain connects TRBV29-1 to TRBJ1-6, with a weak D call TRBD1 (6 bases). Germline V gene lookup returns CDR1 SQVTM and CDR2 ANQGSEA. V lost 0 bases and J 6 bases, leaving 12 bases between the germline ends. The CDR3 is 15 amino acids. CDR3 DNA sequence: TGCAGCGTTGAAGATCTGGGGGCCAGTAATTCACCCCTCCACTTT. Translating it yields CSVEDLGASNSPLHF.

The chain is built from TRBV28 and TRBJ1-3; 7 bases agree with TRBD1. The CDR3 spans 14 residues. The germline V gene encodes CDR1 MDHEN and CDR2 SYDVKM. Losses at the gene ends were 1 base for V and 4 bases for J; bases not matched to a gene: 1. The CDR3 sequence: CASSLLDRGNTIYF. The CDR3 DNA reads TGTGCCAGCAGTTTATTGGACAGGGGAAACACCATATATTTT.

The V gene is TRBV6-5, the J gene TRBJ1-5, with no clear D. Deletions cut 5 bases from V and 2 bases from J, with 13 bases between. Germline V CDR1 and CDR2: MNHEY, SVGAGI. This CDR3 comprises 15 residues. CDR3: CASSPDTRGNQPQHF. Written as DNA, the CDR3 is TGTGCCAGCAGTCCCGACACCCGAGGCAATCAGCCCCAGCATTTT.

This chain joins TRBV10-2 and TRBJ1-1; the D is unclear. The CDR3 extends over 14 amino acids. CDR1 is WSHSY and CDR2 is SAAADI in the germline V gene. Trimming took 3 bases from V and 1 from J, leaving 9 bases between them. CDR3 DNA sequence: TGCGCCAGCAGTGACGATTTGGGGAACACTGAAGCTTTCTTT. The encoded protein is CASSDDLGNTEAFF.

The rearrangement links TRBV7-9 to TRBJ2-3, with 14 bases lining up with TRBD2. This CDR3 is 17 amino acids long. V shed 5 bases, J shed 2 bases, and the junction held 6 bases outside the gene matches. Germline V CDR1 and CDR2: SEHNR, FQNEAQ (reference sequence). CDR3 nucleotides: TGTGCCAGCAGCCCCGGGACTAGCGGGGGACCCACAGATACGCAGTATTTT. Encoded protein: CASSPGTSGGPTDTQYF.

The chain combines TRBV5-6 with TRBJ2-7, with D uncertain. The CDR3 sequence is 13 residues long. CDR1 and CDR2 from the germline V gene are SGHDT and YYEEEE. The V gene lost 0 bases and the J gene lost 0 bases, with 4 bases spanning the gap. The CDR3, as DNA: TGTGCCAGCAGCTTGGGCCGCTCCTACGAGCAGTACTTC. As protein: CASSLGRSYEQYF.

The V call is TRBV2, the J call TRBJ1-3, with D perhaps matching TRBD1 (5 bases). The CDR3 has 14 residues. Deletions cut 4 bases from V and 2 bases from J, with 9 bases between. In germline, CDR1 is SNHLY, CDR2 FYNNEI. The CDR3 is CASSVPGTGNTIYF. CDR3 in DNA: TGTGCCAGCAGTGTCCCAGGGACTGGAAACACCATATATTTT.

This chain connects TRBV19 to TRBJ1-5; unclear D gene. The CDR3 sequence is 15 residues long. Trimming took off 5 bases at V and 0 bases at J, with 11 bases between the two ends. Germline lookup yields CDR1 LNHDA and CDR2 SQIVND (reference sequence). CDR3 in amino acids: CASSSQEDSNQPQHF. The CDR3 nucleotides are TGTGCCAGTAGTTCGCAGGAGGATAGCAATCAGCCCCAGCATTTT.

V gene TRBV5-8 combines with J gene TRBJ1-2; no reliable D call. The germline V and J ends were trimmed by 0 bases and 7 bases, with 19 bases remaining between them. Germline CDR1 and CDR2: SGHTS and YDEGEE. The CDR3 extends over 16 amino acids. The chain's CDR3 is CASSLALRSYAGGYTF. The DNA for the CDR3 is TGTGCCAGCAGCTTGGCTTTACGGTCATACGCGGGTGGCTACACCTTC.

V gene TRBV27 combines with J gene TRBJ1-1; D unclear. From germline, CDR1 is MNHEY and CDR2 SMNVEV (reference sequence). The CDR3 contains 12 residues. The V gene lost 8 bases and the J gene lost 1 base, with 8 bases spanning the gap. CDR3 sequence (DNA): TGTGCCAGCCTAGGGTCGAACACTGAAGCTTTCTTT. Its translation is CASLGSNTEAFF.

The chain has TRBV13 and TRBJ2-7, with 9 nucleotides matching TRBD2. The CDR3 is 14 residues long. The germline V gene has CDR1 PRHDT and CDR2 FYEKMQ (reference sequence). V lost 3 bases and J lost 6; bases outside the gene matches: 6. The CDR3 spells CASSFLGSGGEQYF. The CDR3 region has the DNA TGTGCCAGCAGCTTCCTGGGTAGCGGGGGCGAGCAGTACTTC.

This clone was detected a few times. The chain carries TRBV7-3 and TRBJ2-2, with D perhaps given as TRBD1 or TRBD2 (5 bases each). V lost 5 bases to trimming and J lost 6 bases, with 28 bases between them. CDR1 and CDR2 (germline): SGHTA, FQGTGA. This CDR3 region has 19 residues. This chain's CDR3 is CASSQPTTQSGRAPGELFF. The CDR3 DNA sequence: TGTGCCAGCAGCCAACCAACGACACAATCGGGACGGGCTCCCGGGGAGCTGTTTTTT. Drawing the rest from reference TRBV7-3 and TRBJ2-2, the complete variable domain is GAGVSQTPSNKVTEKGKYVELRCDPISGHTALYWYRQSLGQGPEFLIYFQGTGAADDSGLPNDRFFAVRPEGSVSTLKIQRTERGDSAVYLCASSQPTTQSGRAPGELFFGEGSRLTVL.

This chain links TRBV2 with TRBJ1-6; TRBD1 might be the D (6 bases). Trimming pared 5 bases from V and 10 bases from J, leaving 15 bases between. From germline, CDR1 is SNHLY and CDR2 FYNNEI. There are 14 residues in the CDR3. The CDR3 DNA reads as TGTGCCAGCAGTAACTACAGGGTTGGGTCACCCCTCCACTTT. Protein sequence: CASSNYRVGSPLHF. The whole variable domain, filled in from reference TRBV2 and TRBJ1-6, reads EPEVTQTPSHQVTQMGQEVILRCVPISNHLYFYWYRQILGQKVEFLVSFYNNEISEKSEIFDDQFSVERPDGSNFTLKIRSTKLEDSAMYFCASSNYRVGSPLHFGNGTRLTVT.

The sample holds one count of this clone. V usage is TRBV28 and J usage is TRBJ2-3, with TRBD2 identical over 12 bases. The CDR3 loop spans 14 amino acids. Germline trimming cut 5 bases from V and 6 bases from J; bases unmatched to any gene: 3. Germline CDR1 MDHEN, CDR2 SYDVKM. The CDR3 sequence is CASSPGLAGDTQYF. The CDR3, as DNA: TGTGCCAGCAGTCCCGGACTAGCGGGGGATACGCAGTATTTT.

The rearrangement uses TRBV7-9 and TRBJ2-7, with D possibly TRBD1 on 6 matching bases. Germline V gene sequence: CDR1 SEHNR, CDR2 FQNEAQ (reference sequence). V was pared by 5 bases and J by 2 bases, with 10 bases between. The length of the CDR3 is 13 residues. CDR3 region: CASSNRVPYEQYF. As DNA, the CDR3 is TGTGCCAGCAGCAACAGGGTACCCTACGAGCAGTACTTC.

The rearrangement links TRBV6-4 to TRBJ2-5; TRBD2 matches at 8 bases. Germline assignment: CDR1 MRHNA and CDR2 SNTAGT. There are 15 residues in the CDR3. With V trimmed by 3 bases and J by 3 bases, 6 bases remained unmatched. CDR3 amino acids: CASSEGAGGKETQYF. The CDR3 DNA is TGTGCCAGCAGTGAAGGTGCGGGGGGCAAAGAGACCCAGTACTTC.

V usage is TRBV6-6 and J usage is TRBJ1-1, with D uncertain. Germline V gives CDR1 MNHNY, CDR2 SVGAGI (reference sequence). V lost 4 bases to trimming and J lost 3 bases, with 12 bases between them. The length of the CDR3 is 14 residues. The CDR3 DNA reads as TGTGCCAGCAGTTCTGGTCCTGGTGACACTGAAGCTTTCTTT. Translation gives CASSSGPGDTEAFF.

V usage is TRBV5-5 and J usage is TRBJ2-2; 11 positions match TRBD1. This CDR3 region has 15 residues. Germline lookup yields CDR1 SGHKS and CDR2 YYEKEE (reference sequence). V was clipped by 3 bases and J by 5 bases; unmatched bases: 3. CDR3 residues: CASSYGTGGTGELFF. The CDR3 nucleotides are TGTGCCAGCAGCTATGGGACAGGGGGTACCGGGGAGCTGTTTTTT.

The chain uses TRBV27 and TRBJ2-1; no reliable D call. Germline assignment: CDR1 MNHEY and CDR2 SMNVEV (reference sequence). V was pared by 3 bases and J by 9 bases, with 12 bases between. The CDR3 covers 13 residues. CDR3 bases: TGTGCCAGCAGTTTCTCACTTTGGGGTGAGCAGTTCTTC. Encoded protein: CASSFSLWGEQFF.

CDR3 bases: TGTGCCAGCAGGCCGGGCGGAATGGCTAGCGGGATTTCAGGGGGATTGAAGACCCAGTACTTC. Its protein is CASRPGGMASGISGGLKTQYF. This sequence joins TRBV28 and TRBJ2-5, with 9 bases identical to TRBD2. The junction had 29 bases not matched to a gene; V was cut back by 6 bases and J by 6 bases. The CDR3 spans 21 residues. The germline V gene has CDR1 MDHEN and CDR2 SYDVKM.

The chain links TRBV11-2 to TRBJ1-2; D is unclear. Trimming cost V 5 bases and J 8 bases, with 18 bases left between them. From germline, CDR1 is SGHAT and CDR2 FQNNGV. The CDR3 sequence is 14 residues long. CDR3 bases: TGTGCCAGCAGCCCCCGCCTAGGTGTCCGGGGCTACACCTTC. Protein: CASSPRLGVRGYTF.

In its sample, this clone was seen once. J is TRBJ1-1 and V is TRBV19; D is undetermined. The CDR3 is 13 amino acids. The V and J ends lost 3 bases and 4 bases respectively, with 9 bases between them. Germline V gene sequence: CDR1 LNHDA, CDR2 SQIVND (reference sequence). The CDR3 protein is CASSIVKATEAFF. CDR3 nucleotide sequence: TGTGCCAGTAGTATCGTAAAGGCCACTGAAGCTTTCTTT.

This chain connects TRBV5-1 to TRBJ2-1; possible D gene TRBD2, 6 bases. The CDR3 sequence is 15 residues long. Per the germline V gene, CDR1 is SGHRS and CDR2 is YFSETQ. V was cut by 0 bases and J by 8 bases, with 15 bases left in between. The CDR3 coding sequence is TGCGCCAGCAGCTTGGCTAGCGCCCTAACGCATGAGCAGTTCTTC. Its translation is CASSLASALTHEQFF.

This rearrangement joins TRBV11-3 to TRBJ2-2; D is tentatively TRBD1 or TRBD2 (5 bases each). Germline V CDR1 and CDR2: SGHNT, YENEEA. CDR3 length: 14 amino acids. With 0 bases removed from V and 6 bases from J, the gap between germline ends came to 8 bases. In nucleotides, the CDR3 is TGTGCCAGCAGCTTAGATCGGGGCCCCGGGGAGCTGTTTTTT. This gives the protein CASSLDRGPGELFF.